This T cell receptor beta chain was identified in a study of T cell responses to AZD1222 COVID-19 vaccine. Study findings and constraints: Targeting of unmutated variant regions was reportedly seen in nearly half of spike-specific TCRs. Vaccine-associated CD4 TCRs ranged over spike, dominating at 160-218 and 743-854. Clonal diversity was possibly underestimated; the donors were predominantly white British and more often female. It was only after the peak T cell response that any repertoires were sampled.

As for this clone: Its antigen remains unidentified.

Here immunoSEQ multiplex PCR was the method, and the copy in TCRdb shows in-frame clones only, minus some. The sample lists about 31,000 clones, approximately 87% occurring once. V was cut by 0 bases and J by 0 bases, with 10 bases left in between. This CDR3 region has 16 residues. Per the germline V gene, CDR1 is LGHNA and CDR2 is YNFKEQ. The specimen was peripheral blood, collected 28 days after the second AZD1222 dose. This chain joins TRBV4-2 and TRBJ2-3; D gene uncertain. The source of this sequence is an adult who received the AZD1222 COVID-19 vaccine. The CDR3: CASSQEWTVSTDTQYF. In DNA form, the CDR3 reads TGTGCCAGCAGCCAAGAATGGACCGTTAGCACAGATACGCAGTATTTT.